The 17 T cell receptor beta chains listed next were all sequenced from one sample in a study of blood T cells in healthy people across ages. A second PCR, run for about 7 to 11 cycles, used a sample-barcoded 5' primer plus a J-beta primer mix. TCRdb called the 5' RACE reads again in MiXCR, with one record for every CDR3 protein. Of 1.5 million to 1.8 million distinct CDR3 sequences listed, approximately 43% are singletons. The source material was blood. The receptors stem from a woman under 30 in good health.

This chain uses TRBV4-3 with TRBJ2-7; no reliable D call. Germline CDR1 and CDR2: LGHNA and YSLEER. Trimming removed 0 bases at V and 0 bases at J, with 12 bases between. CDR3 length equals 16 residues. Here the CDR3 DNA reads TGCGCCAGCAGCCAAGAGAATTCTGCGGACTCCTACGAGCAGTACTTC. This translates into CASSQENSADSYEQYF.

This chain uses TRBV5-6 with TRBJ2-5, with D tentatively TRBD1 or TRBD2 (5 bases each). The DNA end is a closer match to TRBJ2-7, so the J assignment may be wrong. Germline lookup yields CDR1 SGHDT and CDR2 YYEEEE. This CDR3 region has 16 residues. The CDR3 DNA reads TGTGCCAGCAGCGGTGGGGACGGCGGCCCCCTCTACGAGCAGTACTTC. This translates into CASSGGDGGPLYEQYF.

This sequence joins TRBV7-2 and TRBJ1-2, with 7 bases lining up with TRBD1. CDR1 and CDR2 from the germline V gene are SGHTA and FQGNSA. The CDR3 has 16 amino acids. The V and J ends lost 1 base and 5 bases, in that order; junction bases with no gene match: 10. The CDR3 DNA reads TGTGCCAGCAGCTTAGAACTTGACAGGGTTGGGTATGGCTACACCTTC. Protein: CASSLELDRVGYGYTF.

Points on this clonotype: An end of the junction differs from the germline gene, which may be a read error. This rearrangement joins TRBV29-1 to TRBJ1-1; no reliable D call. The CDR3 covers 14 residues. Germline-derived CDR1 and CDR2 are SQVTM and ANQGSEA. This chain's CDR3 is CSVEDPGVNTGAFF. The CDR3 DNA follows: TGCAGCGTTGAAGATCCAGGAGTGAACACTGGAGCTTTCTTT.

This clonotype was seen more than once but under ten times. The chain joins TRBV25-1 to TRBJ2-5; 9 bases map to TRBD1. The J segment lost 5 bases and the V segment lost 2 bases, leaving 6 bases of the junction unmatched. Germline CDR1 MGHDK, CDR2 SYGVNS. The CDR3 loop spans 15 amino acids. CDR3 amino acids: CASSEPTGGQETQYF. Here the CDR3 DNA reads TGTGCCAGCAGTGAACCCACAGGGGGCCAGGAGACCCAGTACTTC.

At least ten counts were recorded for this clonotype. The rearrangement joins TRBV29-1 to TRBJ1-1; D remains unclear. The CDR3 runs to 14 residues. V dropped 7 bases and J dropped 0 bases, with 15 bases sitting between them. Germline CDR1 is SQVTM and CDR2 is ANQGSEA. The CDR3 bases are TGCAGCGCTAAGACGGTATTAATGAACACTGAAGCTTTCTTT. It encodes CSAKTVLMNTEAFF.

The chain couples TRBV10-3 to TRBJ1-1; TRBD1 is a possible D gene (5 bases). V was trimmed by 3 bases and J by 7 bases, leaving 15 bases between them. The CDR3 totals 14 residues. Germline lookup yields CDR1 ENHRY and CDR2 SYGVKD. The CDR3 spells CAISDPRAPNEAFF. The CDR3 region has the DNA TGTGCCATCAGTGACCCCAGGGCCCCTAATGAAGCTTTCTTT.

The chain links TRBV30 to TRBJ2-3; 13 nucleotides match TRBD2. CDR1 GTSNPN and CDR2 SVGIG come from the germline V gene (reference sequence). After removal of 0 bases from V and 2 bases from J, the junction contained 2 bases not matched to a gene. The CDR3 runs 16 residues. In DNA form, the CDR3 reads TGTGCCTGGAGTGTTGGACTAGCGGGGGCCACAGATACGCAGTATTTT. As protein: CAWSVGLAGATDTQYF.

Points on this clonotype: One end of the junction is discordant with germline, which a read error may explain. The V gene is TRBV7-7, the J gene TRBJ2-1, with 10 bases identical to TRBD2. The CDR3 length is 20 residues. Germline values: CDR1 SSHAT, CDR2 FNYEAQ (reference sequence). CDR3: CASSPRVSGGPQSSYNEQFF. The CDR3 region has the DNA TGTGCTAGCAGCCCTCGCGTTAGCGGGGGGCCACAAAGCTCCTACAATGAGCAGTTCTTC.

The V gene is TRBV20-1, the J gene TRBJ1-6; D gene ambiguous. V dropped 0 bases and J dropped 8 bases, with 20 bases sitting between them. CDR1 and CDR2 from the germline V gene are DFQATT and SNEGSKA (reference sequence). The CDR3 is 17 amino acids. The CDR3 protein is CSARDSLAAFSYSPLHF. The CDR3 DNA reads TGCAGTGCTAGAGATTCCCTAGCGGCATTCTCGTATTCACCCCTCCACTTT.

The CDR3 sequence is CANGGTGELFF. The CDR3 coding sequence is TGTGCCAACGGGGGGACCGGGGAGCTGTTTTTT. The V gene is TRBV10-3, the J gene TRBJ2-2; the match to TRBD2 covers 7 bases. CDR1 and CDR2 from the germline V gene are ENHRY and SYGVKD. This CDR3 spans 11 amino acids. Trimming at V came to 10 bases and at J to 5 bases, leaving 1 base not matched to a gene.

The chain is built from TRBV11-2 and TRBJ2-1; D could derive from TRBD1 or TRBD2 (6 bases each). V was trimmed by 5 bases and J by 4 bases, leaving 15 bases between them. In germline, CDR1 is SGHAT, CDR2 FQNNGV. This CDR3 is 15 amino acids long. CDR3 in amino acids: CASSGGRGAYNEQFF. The CDR3, as DNA: TGTGCCAGCAGCGGGGGTAGGGGGGCATACAATGAGCAGTTCTTC. The whole variable domain, remainder taken from reference TRBV11-2 and TRBJ2-1, is EAGVAQSPRYKIIEKRQSVAFWCNPISGHATLYWYQQILGQGPKLLIQFQNNGVVDDSQLPKDRFSAERLKGVDSTLKIQPAKLEDSAVYLCASSGGRGAYNEQFFGPGTRLTVL.

The chain has TRBV20-1 and TRBJ1-2; D not resolved. The V end lost 1 base, the J end lost 0 bases, and 3 bases lay between the germline ends. Germline CDR1 reads DFQATT; CDR2 reads SNEGSKA (reference sequence). This CDR3 region has 12 residues. CDR3 DNA: TGCAGTGCTAGAGTTACTAACTATGGCTACACCTTC. It yields the protein CSARVTNYGYTF.

On this clonotype itself: A much larger clone differs by one base, so this may be a read error. This chain uses TRBV12-3 or TRBV12-4 with TRBJ2-3; TRBD1 or TRBD2 may be the D gene (6 bases each). The CDR3 is 15 residues long. CDR3 nucleotide sequence: TGTGCCAGCAGCCAACGAAGGGGGGCCACAGATACGCGGTATTTT. It encodes CASSQRRGATDTRYF.

The CDR3 nucleotides read TGTGCCAGCCGACTGGGACACCCGAACACTGAAGCTTTCTTT. It encodes CASRLGHPNTEAFF. The genes are TRBV6-6 and TRBJ1-1, with D maybe TRBD1 (6 bases). CDR1 is MNHNY, CDR2 SVGAGI, per germline (reference sequence). Trimming left V 8 bases short and J 1 base short, with 14 bases between. The CDR3 length is 14 residues.

The gene calls are TRBV2 and TRBJ2-1, with D perhaps matching TRBD1 or TRBD2 (6 bases each). V was trimmed by 5 bases and J by 8 bases, leaving 19 bases between them. Germline loops: CDR1 SNHLY, CDR2 FYNNEI. The CDR3 consists of 15 residues. CDR3 region: CASSSRRGEVDEQFF. The CDR3 region has the DNA TGTGCCAGCAGTTCGCGTAGGGGGGAAGTGGATGAGCAGTTCTTC.

J is TRBJ2-4 and V is TRBV4-2; no firm D call. Trimming took off 0 bases at V and 13 bases at J, with 16 bases between the two ends. The CDR3 covers 14 residues. Germline V gene data show CDR1 as LGHNA and CDR2 as YNFKEQ. The CDR3 here is CASSQDPSYNEQYF. The DNA of the CDR3 is TGTGCCAGCAGCCAAGATCCCTCCTACAATGAGCAGTACTTC.